Listed here are 13 T cell receptor beta chains from one sample, sequenced in a study of blood T cell repertoires in COVID-19. Clones were sequenced by immunoSEQ multiplex PCR, and TCRdb holds only the in-frame ones, with some missing. This repertoire shows about 130,000 clones, roughly 90% found once; its top ten account for around 2.5%. What was sequenced was PBMCs or T cells enriched from blood (not recorded which). All receptors derive from a woman aged 45-59 years who had recovered from COVID-19.

This chain uses TRBV5-1 with TRBJ2-1; possible D gene TRBD2, 6 bases. The CDR3 has 17 amino acids. The V gene's germline CDR1 is SGHRS and CDR2 YFSETQ. Deletions cut 0 bases from V and 1 base from J, with 14 bases between. Written as DNA, the CDR3 is TGCGCCAGCAGCTTGGGGGCAGGAGGGAGGTCCTACAATGAGCAGTTCTTC. As protein: CASSLGAGGRSYNEQFF.

DNA of the CDR3: TGTGCCAGCAGCTTGGCCGGGACTAGCGGACTCACAGATACGCAGTATTTT. Translating gives CASSLAGTSGLTDTQYF. The chain has TRBV5-8 and TRBJ2-3, with 11 bases fitting TRBD2. The CDR3 has 17 residues. With V trimmed by 0 bases and J by 2 bases, 5 bases remained unmatched. Germline loops: CDR1 SGHTS, CDR2 YDEGEE.

This clone was observed a handful of times. The chain couples TRBV7-6 to TRBJ1-6, with 9 bases identical to TRBD1. Germline V gene sequence: CDR1 SGHVS, CDR2 FNYEAQ. The V segment lost 4 bases and the J segment 4 bases; nucleotides outside the gene matches: 11. The CDR3 has 18 residues. The CDR3 loop is CASSSGTGYPGYNSPLHF. CDR3 nucleotide sequence: TGTGCCAGCAGCTCCGGGACAGGGTATCCCGGATATAATTCACCCCTCCACTTT.

The rearrangement joins TRBV11-2 to TRBJ2-2; 8 nucleotides align to TRBD1. The CDR3 length is 17 residues. The J segment lost 4 bases and the V segment lost 2 bases, leaving 9 bases of the junction unmatched. CDR1 is SGHAT and CDR2 is FQNNGV in the germline V gene. In DNA, the CDR3 is TGTGCCAGCAGCTTAACCCGGACAGGGATTTCCACCGGGGAGCTGTTTTTT. This encodes CASSLTRTGISTGELFF. The variable domain in full, completed from reference TRBV11-2 and TRBJ2-2, reads EAGVAQSPRYKIIEKRQSVAFWCNPISGHATLYWYQQILGQGPKLLIQFQNNGVVDDSQLPKDRFSAERLKGVDSTLKIQPAKLEDSAVYLCASSLTRTGISTGELFFGEGSRLTVL.

The chain links TRBV5-1 to TRBJ2-5; TRBD2 aligns across 13 bases. V was pared by 7 bases and J by 5 bases, with 5 bases of the junction left unmatched. The CDR3 sequence is 14 residues long. Germline CDR1 reads SGHRS; CDR2 reads YFSETQ. CDR3 in DNA: TGCGCCAGCGGATCGACTAGCGGGGGGGAGACCCAGTACTTC. This encodes CASGSTSGGETQYF.

The V call is TRBV15, the J call TRBJ1-5; the D is unclear. From germline, CDR1 is LNHNV and CDR2 YYDKDF (reference sequence). V was trimmed by 1 base and J by 6 bases, leaving 13 bases between them. The CDR3 totals 15 residues. CDR3 sequence: CATSRAPILGQPQHF. The CDR3 DNA follows: TGTGCCACCAGCAGAGCCCCCATACTAGGTCAGCCCCAGCATTTT.

Only one count was recorded for this clone. The chain recombines TRBV7-2 with TRBJ1-2, with a possible D match to TRBD1 (5 bases). The CDR3 extends over 18 amino acids. Germline CDR1 and CDR2: SGHTA and FQGNSA. V gave up 5 bases and J gave up 0 bases, with 22 bases separating them. CDR3 amino acids: CASSRGRDSAGTNYGYTF. The CDR3 region has the DNA TGTGCCAGCAGCCGGGGGAGAGACTCGGCGGGTACTAACTATGGCTACACCTTC. Looking up the rest from reference TRBV7-2 and TRBJ1-2 gives the full variable domain: GAGVSQSPSNKVTEKGKDVELRCDPISGHTALYWYRQSLGQGLEFLIYFQGNSAPDKSGLPSDRFSAERTGGSVSTLTIQRTQQEDSAVYLCASSRGRDSAGTNYGYTFGSGTRLTVV.

This clone was recorded once. The rearrangement joins TRBV18 to TRBJ2-3, with D unresolved. The ends were cut back, 0 bases at V and 9 bases at J, with 10 bases in the middle. This CDR3 comprises 13 residues. From germline, CDR1 is KGHSH and CDR2 LQKENI. The CDR3 DNA sequence: TGTGCCAGCTCACCACCGAGTACTCAAACGCAGTATTTT. Translation: CASSPPSTQTQYF.

The CDR3 reads CASSSPRTGGTYEQYF. The CDR3 DNA sequence: TGTGCCAGCAGCTCCCCCAGGACAGGGGGCACATACGAGCAGTACTTC. The genes are TRBV9 and TRBJ2-7; 11 bases are a match to TRBD1. Germline V gene lookup returns CDR1 SGDLS and CDR2 YYNGEE. The CDR3 length is 16 residues. V trimming: 4 bases; J trimming: 4 bases; junction bases outside the gene matches: 10.

The CDR3 DNA follows: TGTGCCAGCAGTGTTGACAGGGCACCCGATGTGGATACGCAGTATTTT. Translating gives CASSVDRAPDVDTQYF. The rearrangement links TRBV6-1 to TRBJ2-3; 7 bases map to TRBD1. The CDR3 consists of 16 residues. Per germline, CDR1 MNHNS and CDR2 SASEGT. Trimming cost V 4 bases and J 6 bases; bases outside gene matches: 13.

This clone was counted a single time. CDR3: CAISGTSGGATDTQYF. The CDR3 DNA sequence: TGTGCCATCAGTGGGACTAGCGGGGGGGCCACAGATACGCAGTATTTT. The chain recombines TRBV10-3 with TRBJ2-3, with 15 bases matching TRBD2. V lost 4 bases to trimming and J lost 2 bases; unmatched junction nucleotides: 1. The CDR3 is made up of 16 amino acids. From germline, CDR1 is ENHRY and CDR2 SYGVKD.

This chain uses TRBV18 with TRBJ2-5; D is ambiguous. V lost 2 bases and J 5 bases, leaving 6 bases between the germline ends. The CDR3 covers 12 residues. The germline gives CDR1 KGHSH, CDR2 LQKENI. DNA for the CDR3: TGTGCCAGCTCACCATCAGCGGAGACCCAGTACTTC. Amino acid sequence: CASSPSAETQYF.

The chain couples TRBV18 to TRBJ1-6; weak D call: TRBD1 (6 bases). Per the germline V gene, CDR1 is KGHSH and CDR2 is LQKENI. The CDR3 loop spans 12 amino acids. V lost 4 bases and J 15 bases, leaving 13 bases between the germline ends. CDR3 residues: CASSLQQGHLHF. CDR3 coding DNA: TGTGCCAGCTCACTCCAACAGGGACACCTCCACTTT.